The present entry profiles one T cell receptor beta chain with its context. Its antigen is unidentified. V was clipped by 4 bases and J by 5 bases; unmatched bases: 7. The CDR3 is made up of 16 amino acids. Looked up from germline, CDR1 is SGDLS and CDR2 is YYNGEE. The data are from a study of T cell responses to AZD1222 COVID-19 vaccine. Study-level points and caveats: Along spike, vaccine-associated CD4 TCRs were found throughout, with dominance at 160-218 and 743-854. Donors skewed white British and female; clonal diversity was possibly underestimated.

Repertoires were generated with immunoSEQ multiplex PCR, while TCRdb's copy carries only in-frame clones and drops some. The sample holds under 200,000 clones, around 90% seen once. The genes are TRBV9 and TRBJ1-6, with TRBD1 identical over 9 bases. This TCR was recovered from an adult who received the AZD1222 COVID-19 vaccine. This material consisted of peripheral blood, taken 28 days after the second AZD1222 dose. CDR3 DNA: TGTGCCAGCAGCCCCGGGACAGGGACGGATAATTCACCCCTCCACTTT. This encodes CASSPGTGTDNSPLHF.